The text below deals with one TCR beta chain. Its antigen is still unknown. This entry comes from a study of shared clonotypes between healthy human individuals. Study at large: Each donor's CD8 memory used one plate, CD8 naive two, each CD4 subset three.

This CDR3 is built from 14 residues. Per the germline V gene, CDR1 is MNHEY and CDR2 is SMNVEV (reference sequence). Trimming removed 3 bases at V and 1 base at J, with 6 bases between. Study results and caveats: Sharing across several donors was seen in roughly 5% of naive CD4 clonotypes. The sampled material consisted only of blood, and tissue repertoires are likely to differ.

Original processing methods: Junction-only sequences without quality scores were provided by ImmunoSEQ, so filtering was different. Here immunoSEQ multiplex PCR was the method, and the copy in TCRdb shows in-frame clones only, minus some. The D gene and trimming were derived from the DNA, and the V and J assignments and clone size from that table. The data show approximately 1.5 million clones, approximately 98.5% seen once. The chain links TRBV27 to TRBJ2-2, with D unclear. The specimen was naive CD4+ T cells sorted from blood. Subset of the sample: CD45RA+ positively selected. The receptor was derived from a man aged 30-40 years in good health. CDR3 amino acids: CASSFNENTGELFF. CDR3 nucleotide sequence: TGTGCCAGCAGTTTTAATGAGAACACCGGGGAGCTGTTTTTT.